The 18 T cell receptor beta chains reported below all come from one sample, sequenced in a study of blood T cell repertoires in COVID-19. Sequencing used immunoSEQ multiplex PCR; TCRdb keeps in-frame clones, though not all of them. The sample records 95,000 to 120,000 clones, less than 85% being singletons. The sequenced material came from peripheral blood. The source of these receptors is a woman aged 40 to 50 with acute or convalescent COVID-19.

This clone was seen a single time. This chain links TRBV5-1 with TRBJ2-3; 9 bases are shared with TRBD1. Germline CDR1 and CDR2: SGHRS and YFSETQ. The CDR3 length is 15 residues. With 4 bases clipped from V and 3 bases from J, the junction kept 6 bases outside the gene matches. This CDR3 is CASSPSGTGTDTQYF. The CDR3, as DNA: TGCGCCAGCAGCCCATCCGGGACAGGGACAGATACGCAGTATTTT.

This chain connects TRBV5-1 to TRBJ2-7; the match to TRBD1 covers 9 bases. The CDR3 is 15 residues long. V was pared by 7 bases and J by 1 base, with 9 bases of the junction left unmatched. Germline V gives CDR1 SGHRS, CDR2 YFSETQ. CDR3 DNA: TGCGCCAGCTCTACACAGGGGGCATTATCCTACGAGCAGTACTTC. This encodes CASSTQGALSYEQYF.

This clone came up a few times. The chain carries TRBV14 and TRBJ1-2; D call uncertain. Deletions cut 0 bases from V and 5 bases from J, with 16 bases between. The CDR3 loop spans 16 amino acids. CDR1 SGHDN and CDR2 FVKESK come from the germline V gene. CDR3 coding DNA: TGTGCCAGCAGCCAAGAACAAGGTTGGAGACTTTATGGCTACACCTTC. This translates into CASSQEQGWRLYGYTF.

The chain links TRBV6-1 to TRBJ1-1, with 7 bases fitting TRBD1. The germline V gene has CDR1 MNHNS and CDR2 SASEGT. The V gene end was trimmed by 2 bases and the J gene end by 2 bases; junction bases not matched to a gene: 2. The CDR3 loop spans 14 amino acids. CDR3 region: CASSERQGNTEAFF. The CDR3 nucleotides are TGTGCCAGCAGTGAACGACAGGGAAACACTGAAGCTTTCTTT.

This CDR3 is CASSRTGIGGYTF. DNA for the CDR3: TGTGCCAGCAGCCGTACAGGGATTGGCGGCTACACCTTC. V usage is TRBV12-3 or TRBV12-4 and J usage is TRBJ1-2, with D possibly being TRBD1 (6 bases). The CDR3 contains 13 residues. The V end lost 6 bases, the J end lost 8 bases, and 16 bases lay between the germline ends.

The CDR3 nucleotides read TGTGCCAGCAGCCAAGATCTCGAACCCCTCGCAGGTGCGTACACAGATACGCAGTATTTT. Encoded protein: CASSQDLEPLAGAYTDTQYF. The chain uses TRBV3-1 (or the pseudogene TRBV3-2) and TRBJ2-3; D remains unclear. Per germline, CDR1 LGHDT and CDR2 YNNKEL (reference sequence). V shed 0 bases and J shed 2 bases, with 24 bases lying between them. CDR3 length: 20 residues.

The chain combines TRBV14 with TRBJ2-3; a weak D match, TRBD1 (5 bases). The germline V gene has CDR1 SGHDN and CDR2 FVKESK. Trimming removed 4 bases at V and 10 bases at J, with 12 bases between. The CDR3 totals 12 residues. The CDR3 region is CASSLGAASQYF. The CDR3 DNA follows: TGTGCCAGCAGCCTTGGGGCAGCATCGCAGTATTTT.

This CDR3 is CAWQASGNTIYF. The CDR3 DNA reads as TGTGCCTGGCAGGCCTCTGGAAACACCATATATTTT. This chain joins TRBV30 and TRBJ1-3; D not certain. Germline V gene lookup returns CDR1 GTSNPN and CDR2 SVGIG (reference sequence). Trimming took 5 bases from V and 0 from J, leaving 5 bases between them. This CDR3 has 12 residues.

V is TRBV14 and J is TRBJ1-1, with TRBD1 identical over 7 bases. The CDR3 spans 12 residues. Germline assignment: CDR1 SGHDN and CDR2 FVKESK. V was pared by 4 bases and J by 7 bases, with 3 bases of the junction left unmatched. CDR3 protein: CASSPWTGEAFF. In DNA form, the CDR3 reads TGTGCCAGCAGCCCCTGGACAGGTGAAGCTTTCTTT. Combining the CDR3 with reference TRBV14 and TRBJ1-1 gives the whole variable domain EAGVTQFPSHSVIEKGQTVTLRCDPISGHDNLYWYRRVMGKEIKFLLHFVKESKQDESGMPNNRFLAERTGGTYSTLKVQPAELEDSGVYFCASSPWTGEAFFGQGTRLTVV.

The chain carries TRBV10-1 and TRBJ2-1, with 7 bases aligning to TRBD1. CDR3 length: 16 residues. Germline trimming cut 3 bases from V and 6 bases from J; bases unmatched to any gene: 11. Germline-derived CDR1 and CDR2 are WNHNN and SYGVQD (reference sequence). The CDR3 protein is CASSDPRGPSGNEQFF. The CDR3 DNA is TGCGCCAGCAGTGATCCGAGGGGGCCCTCCGGCAATGAGCAGTTCTTC.

The chain joins TRBV4-1 to TRBJ2-5; D gene uncertain. V lost 2 bases and J 2 bases, leaving 6 bases between the germline ends. Germline assignment: CDR1 MGHRA and CDR2 YSYEKL. This CDR3 has 13 amino acids. CDR3 region: CASSQWQQETQYF. CDR3 nucleotide sequence: TGCGCCAGCAGCCAATGGCAGCAAGAGACCCAGTACTTC.

The genes are TRBV7-9 and TRBJ1-1, with 7 bases lining up with TRBD1. This CDR3 has 13 amino acids. V lost 5 bases to trimming and J lost 5 bases; unmatched junction nucleotides: 5. Germline CDR1 SEHNR, CDR2 FQNEAQ (reference sequence). CDR3 bases: TGTGCCAGCAGCCTTCTACAGGGGACTGAAGCTTTCTTT. This sequence encodes CASSLLQGTEAFF.

The chain is built from TRBV5-6 and TRBJ1-2; D is unresolved. Germline lookup yields CDR1 SGHDT and CDR2 YYEEEE. The V and J ends lost 0 bases and 7 bases respectively, with 4 bases between them. The CDR3 runs to 11 residues. CDR3 DNA sequence: TGTGCCAGCAGCTTGGAGAGTGGCTACACCTTC. Translated: CASSLESGYTF.

CDR3 region: CASKDGDDLGDTQYF. For the CDR3, the DNA is TGTGCCAGCAAGGACGGGGATGATTTAGGGGATACGCAGTATTTT. V gene TRBV27 combines with J gene TRBJ2-3; perhaps TRBD2 as D (5 bases). The ends were cut back, 7 bases at V and 6 bases at J, with 20 bases in the middle. CDR3 size: 15 residues. CDR1 is MNHEY, CDR2 SMNVEV, per germline (reference sequence).

The genes are TRBV7-3 and TRBJ2-2; D gene unclear. The ends were cut back, 5 bases at V and 4 bases at J, with 11 bases in the middle. Germline CDR1 is SGHTA and CDR2 is FQGTGA. The CDR3 has 14 amino acids. The CDR3, as DNA: TGTGCCAGCAGCCGTAGTCGGAGCACCGGGGAGCTGTTTTTT. It encodes CASSRSRSTGELFF.

This clone was observed a handful of times. This chain's CDR3 is CASRIEAESEQFF. CDR3 bases: TGTGCCAGCAGAATAGAGGCCGAGAGTGAGCAGTTCTTC. The V gene is TRBV7-2, the J gene TRBJ2-1, with D unclear. The CDR3 is 13 residues long. Trimming pared 6 bases from V and 9 bases from J, leaving 15 bases between. Germline V gene sequence: CDR1 SGHTA, CDR2 FQGNSA.

This chain links TRBV29-1 with TRBJ2-7, with 7 bases matching TRBD1. Germline lookup yields CDR1 SQVTM and CDR2 ANQGSEA. Trimming removed 3 bases from V and 5 bases from J; junction bases left unmatched: 13. The CDR3 loop spans 15 amino acids. DNA of the CDR3: TGCAGCGTTGAGGGAACAGGGGCCGGAGTTGACGAGCAGTACTTC. Residues: CSVEGTGAGVDEQYF.

This rearrangement joins TRBV19 to TRBJ1-4; tentatively, D is TRBD1 (5 bases). Germline V gene data show CDR1 as LNHDA and CDR2 as SQIVND (reference sequence). V was trimmed by 5 bases and J by 8 bases, leaving 15 bases between them. The CDR3 is made up of 14 amino acids. The CDR3 region has the DNA TGTGCCAGTAGTCGAAGTCCCCAGGGCGAAAAACTGTTTTTT. Translated, it gives CASSRSPQGEKLFF.